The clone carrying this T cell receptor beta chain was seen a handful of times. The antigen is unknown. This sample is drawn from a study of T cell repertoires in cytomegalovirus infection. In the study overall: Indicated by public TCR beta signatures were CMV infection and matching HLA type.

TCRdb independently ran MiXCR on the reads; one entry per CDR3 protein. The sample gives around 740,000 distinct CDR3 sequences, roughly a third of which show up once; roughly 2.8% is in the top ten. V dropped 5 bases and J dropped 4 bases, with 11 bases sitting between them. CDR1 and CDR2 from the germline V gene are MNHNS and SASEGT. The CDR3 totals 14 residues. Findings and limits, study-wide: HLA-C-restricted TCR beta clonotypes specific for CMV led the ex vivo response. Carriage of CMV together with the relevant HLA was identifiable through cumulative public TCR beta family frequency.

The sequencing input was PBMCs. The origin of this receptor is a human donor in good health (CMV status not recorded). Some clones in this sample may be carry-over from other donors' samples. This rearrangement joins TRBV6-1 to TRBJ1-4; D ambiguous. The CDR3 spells CASSLDAYNEKLFF. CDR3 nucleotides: TGTGCCAGCAGTCTGGACGCCTATAATGAAAAACTGTTTTTT.